This TCR beta chain was sequenced during a study of blood T cells in healthy people across ages. The authors ran a second PCR of roughly 6 to 11 cycles using a sample-barcoded 5' primer and a J-beta primer mix. TCRdb passed the 5' RACE reads through MiXCR, listing each CDR3 protein once. The sample lists around 800,000 distinct CDR3 sequences, 50% to 65% occurring once. Findings and limits, study-wide: The study regarded diversity estimates from one million T cells as underestimates. Among T cells, TCR beta diversity per million cells dropped roughly linearly as age rose.

Total RNA extraction produced at least 5 micrograms (per sample) for the study. Details on this clonotype: What it binds is not known.

The source of this sequence is a man older than 75 in good health. The sample taken for sequencing was blood.

The CDR3 DNA is TGTGCCAGCACAGACGACAGGTCTTCCTACAATGAGCAGTTCTTC. Its translation: CASTDDRSSYNEQFF. The chain links TRBV6-2 or TRBV6-3 to TRBJ2-1, with D perhaps TRBD1 (6 bases). Germline values: CDR1 MNHEY, CDR2 SVGEGT. The CDR3 has 15 residues. Trimming left V 7 bases short and J 1 base short, with 14 bases between.